This T cell receptor (beta chain) was found in a study of blood T cell repertoires in COVID-19. Original processing methods: Amplified reference gene primers provided the basis for estimating nucleated cell counts. Sequencing used immunoSEQ multiplex PCR; TCRdb keeps in-frame clones, though not all of them. D and trimming were read from the DNA, whereas the V and J calls and clone size are those reported in that table. The sample has hundreds of thousands of clones; 80% to 85% are singletons. The CDR3 is made up of 15 amino acids. The ends were cut back, 11 bases at V and 0 bases at J, with 14 bases in the middle. Germline assignment: CDR1 MNHEY and CDR2 SVGAGI.

The sequencing sample was made of peripheral blood. The rearrangement uses TRBV6-5 and TRBJ1-6, with D perhaps TRBD1 (6 bases). The source is a man aged 25 to 45 with active or convalescent COVID-19. The CDR3 region is CARAGASSYNSPLHF. In DNA, the CDR3 is TGTGCCCGGGCGGGGGCCAGCTCCTATAATTCACCCCTCCACTTT.